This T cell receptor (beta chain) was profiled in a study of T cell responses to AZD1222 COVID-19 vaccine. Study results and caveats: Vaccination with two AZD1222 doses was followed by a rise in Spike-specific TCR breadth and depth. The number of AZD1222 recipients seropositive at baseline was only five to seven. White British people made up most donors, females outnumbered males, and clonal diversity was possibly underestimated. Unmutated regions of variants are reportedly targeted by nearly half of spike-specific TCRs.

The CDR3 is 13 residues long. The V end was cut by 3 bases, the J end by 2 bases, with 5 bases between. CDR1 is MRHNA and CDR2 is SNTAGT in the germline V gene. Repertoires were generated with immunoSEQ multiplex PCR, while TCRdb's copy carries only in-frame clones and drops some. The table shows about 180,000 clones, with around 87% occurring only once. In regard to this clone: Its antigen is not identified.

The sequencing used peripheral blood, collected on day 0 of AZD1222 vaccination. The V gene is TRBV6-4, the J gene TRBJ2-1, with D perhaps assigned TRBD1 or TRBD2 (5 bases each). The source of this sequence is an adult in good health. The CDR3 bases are TGTGCCAGCAGTGAGGGGGCCTACAATGAGCAGTTCTTC. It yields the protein CASSEGAYNEQFF.